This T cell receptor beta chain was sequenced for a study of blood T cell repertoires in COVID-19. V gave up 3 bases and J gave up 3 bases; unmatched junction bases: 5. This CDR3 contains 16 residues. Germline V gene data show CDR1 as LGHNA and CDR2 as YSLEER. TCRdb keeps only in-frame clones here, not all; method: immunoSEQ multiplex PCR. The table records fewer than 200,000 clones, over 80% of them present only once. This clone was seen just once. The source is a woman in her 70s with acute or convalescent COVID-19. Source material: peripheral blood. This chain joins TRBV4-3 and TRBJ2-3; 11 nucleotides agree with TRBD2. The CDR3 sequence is CASSHQLAGATDTQYF. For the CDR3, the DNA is TGCGCCAGCAGCCACCAACTAGCGGGAGCTACAGATACGCAGTATTTT.